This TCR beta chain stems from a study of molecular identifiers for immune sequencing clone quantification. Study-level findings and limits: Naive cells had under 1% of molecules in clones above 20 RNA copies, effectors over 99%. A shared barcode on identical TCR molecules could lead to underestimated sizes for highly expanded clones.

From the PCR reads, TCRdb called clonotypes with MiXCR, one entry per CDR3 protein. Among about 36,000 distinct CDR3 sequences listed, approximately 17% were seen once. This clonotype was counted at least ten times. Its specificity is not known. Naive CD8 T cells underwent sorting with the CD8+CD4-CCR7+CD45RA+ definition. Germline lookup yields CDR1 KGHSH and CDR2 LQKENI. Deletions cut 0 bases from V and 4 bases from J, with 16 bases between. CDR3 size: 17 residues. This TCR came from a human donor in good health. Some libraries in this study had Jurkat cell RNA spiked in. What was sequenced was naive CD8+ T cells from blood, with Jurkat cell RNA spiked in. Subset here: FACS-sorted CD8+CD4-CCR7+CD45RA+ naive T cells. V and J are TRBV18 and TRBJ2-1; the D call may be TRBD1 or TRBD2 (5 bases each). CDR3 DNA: TGTGCCAGCTCACCACCGGGGTCGAGGGGCCCTTACAATGAGCAGTTCTTC. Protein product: CASSPPGSRGPYNEQFF. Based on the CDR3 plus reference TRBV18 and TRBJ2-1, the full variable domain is NAGVMQNPRHLVRRRGQEARLRCSPMKGHSHVYWYRQLPEEGLKFMVYLQKENIIDESGMPKERFSAEFPKEGPSILRIQQVVRGDSAAYFCASSPPGSRGPYNEQFFGPGTRLTVL.